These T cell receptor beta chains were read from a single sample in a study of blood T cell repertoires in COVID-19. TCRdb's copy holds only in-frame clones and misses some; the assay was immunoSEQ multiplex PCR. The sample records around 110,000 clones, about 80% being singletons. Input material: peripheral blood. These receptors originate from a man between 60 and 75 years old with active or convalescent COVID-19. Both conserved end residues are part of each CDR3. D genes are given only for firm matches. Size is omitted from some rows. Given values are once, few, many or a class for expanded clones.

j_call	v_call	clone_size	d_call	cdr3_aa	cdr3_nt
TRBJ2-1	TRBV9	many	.	CASSVGGGWGNEQFF	TGTGCCAGCAGCGTAGGTGGCGGGTGGGGCAATGAGCAGTTCTTC
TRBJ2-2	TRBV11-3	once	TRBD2	CASSLLGTSGTGELFF	TGTGCCAGCAGCCTATTAGGGACTAGCGGGACCGGGGAGCTGTTTTTT
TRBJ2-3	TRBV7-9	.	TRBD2	CASRTGTSGTDTQYF	TGTGCCAGCAGAACCGGGACTAGCGGGACCGATACGCAGTATTTT
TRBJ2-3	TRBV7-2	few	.	CASSLDPSSTDTQYF	TGTGCCAGCAGCTTAGATCCGTCTAGCACAGATACGCAGTATTTT
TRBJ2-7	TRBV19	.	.	CASSRGSYEQYF	TGTGCCAGTAGTCGGGGGTCATACGAGCAGTACTTC
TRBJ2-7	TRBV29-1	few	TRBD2	CSVIAGGIYEQYF	TGCAGCGTTATCGCGGGGGGCATCTACGAGCAGTACTTC
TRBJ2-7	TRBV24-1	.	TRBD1	CATSASTGTPYEQYF	TGTGCCACCAGTGCCTCGACAGGGACCCCCTACGAGCAGTACTTC
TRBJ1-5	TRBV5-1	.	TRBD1	CASSDRDSYNQPQHF	TGCGCCAGCAGCGACCGGGACAGCTACAATCAGCCCCAGCATTTT
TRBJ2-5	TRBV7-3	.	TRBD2	CASSLGTSRYQETQYF	TGTGCCAGCAGCTTAGGGACTAGTAGGTACCAAGAGACCCAGTACTTC
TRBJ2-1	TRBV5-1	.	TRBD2	CASTVGTSGYNEQFF	TGCGCCAGCACTGTCGGGACTAGCGGATACAATGAGCAGTTCTTC
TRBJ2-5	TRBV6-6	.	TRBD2	CASSQVFSGDQETQYF	TGTGCCAGCAGCCAAGTATTCAGCGGGGACCAAGAGACCCAGTACTTC
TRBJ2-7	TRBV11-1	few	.	CASSFGRSYEQYF	TGTGCCAGCAGCTTTGGCAGATCCTACGAGCAGTACTTC
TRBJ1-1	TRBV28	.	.	CASSLGAGTEAFF	TGTGCCAGCAGTTTAGGGGCTGGCACTGAAGCTTTCTTT
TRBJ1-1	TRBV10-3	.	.	CAISPPNGGEAFF	TGTGCCATCAGTCCTCCTAACGGCGGGGAAGCTTTCTTT
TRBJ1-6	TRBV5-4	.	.	CASKGQDGSGPLHF	TGTGCCAGCAAAGGGCAAGACGGCAGCGGTCCCCTCCACTTT
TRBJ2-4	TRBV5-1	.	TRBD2	CASSLTSGRAGGYIQYF	TGCGCCAGCAGCCTGACTAGCGGGAGGGCTGGGGGTTACATTCAGTACTTC
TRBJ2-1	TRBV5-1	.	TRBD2	CASSGLAGGDEQFF	TGCGCCAGCAGCGGGCTAGCGGGAGGGGATGAGCAGTTCTTC
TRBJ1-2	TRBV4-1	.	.	CASSQVEGVNYGYTF	TGCGCCAGCAGCCAAGTTGAGGGGGTAAACTATGGCTACACCTTC
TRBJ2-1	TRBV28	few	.	CASTIKAYPNEQFF	TGTGCCAGCACTATCAAAGCTTACCCCAATGAGCAGTTCTTC
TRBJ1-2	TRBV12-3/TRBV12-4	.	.	CASNRGGAGYTF	TGTGCCAGCAACCGGGGGGGGGCCGGCTACACCTTC
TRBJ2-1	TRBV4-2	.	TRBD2	CASSPGTGTSDFNEQFF	TGTGCCAGCAGCCCAGGGACCGGGACTAGCGATTTCAATGAGCAGTTCTTC
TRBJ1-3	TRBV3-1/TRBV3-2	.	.	CASTGDSGNTIYF	TGTGCCAGCACGGGAGACTCTGGAAACACCATATATTTT
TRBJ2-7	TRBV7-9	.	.	CASSTGYEQYF	TGTGCCAGCAGCACAGGTTACGAGCAGTACTTC
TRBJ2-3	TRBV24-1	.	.	CATSAGQRLKATDTQYF	TGTGCCACCAGTGCGGGACAACGACTAAAGGCTACAGATACGCAGTATTTT
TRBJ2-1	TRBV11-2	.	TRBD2	CASSPQRGQTYNEQFF	TGTGCCAGCAGCCCCCAGCGGGGCCAGACCTACAATGAGCAGTTCTTC
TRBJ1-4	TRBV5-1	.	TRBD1	CASSLEGAGVDEKLFF	TGCGCCAGCAGCTTGGAGGGGGCAGGGGTGGATGAAAAACTGTTTTTT
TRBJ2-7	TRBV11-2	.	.	CASSGRREQYF	TGTGCCAGCAGTGGGAGGCGCGAGCAGTACTTC
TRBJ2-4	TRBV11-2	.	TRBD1	CASSLGGTAQEIQYF	TGTGCCAGCAGCTTAGGGGGGACAGCCCAAGAGATTCAGTACTTC
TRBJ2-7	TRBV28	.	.	CASSRMTYQYF	TGTGCCAGCAGTCGTATGACATATCAGTACTTC
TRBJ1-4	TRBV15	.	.	CATSRTSGASNEKLFF	TGTGCCACCAGCAGGACTTCAGGGGCCTCTAATGAAAAACTGTTTTTT
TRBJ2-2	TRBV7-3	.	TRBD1	CASSVTGDGELFF	TGTGCCAGCAGCGTAACAGGGGACGGGGAGCTGTTTTTT
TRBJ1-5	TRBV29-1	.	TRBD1	CSAGQGGEPQHF	TGCAGCGCCGGACAGGGGGGGGAGCCCCAGCATTTT
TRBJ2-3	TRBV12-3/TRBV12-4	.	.	CASSPLARDTQYF	TGTGCCAGCAGTCCCCTAGCGCGAGATACGCAGTATTTT
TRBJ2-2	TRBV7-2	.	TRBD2	CASSSRLAGGPRTGELFF	TGTGCCAGCAGCTCTCGACTAGCGGGAGGCCCCCGGACCGGGGAGCTGTTTTTT
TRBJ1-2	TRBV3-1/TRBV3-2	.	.	CASSQSPSQSYGYTF	TGTGCCAGCAGCCAGTCCCCATCTCAGTCCTATGGCTACACCTTC
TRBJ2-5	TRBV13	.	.	CASSLELSRPRETQYF	TGTGCCAGCAGCTTAGAATTATCCCGCCCACGGGAGACCCAGTACTTC
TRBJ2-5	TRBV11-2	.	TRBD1	CASREQGARETQYF	TGTGCCAGCAGGGAACAGGGGGCGAGAGAGACCCAGTACTTC
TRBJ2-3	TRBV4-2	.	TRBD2	CASSREPSRGRADTQYF	TGTGCCAGCAGCCGAGAACCTTCTCGCGGGAGGGCAGATACGCAGTATTTT
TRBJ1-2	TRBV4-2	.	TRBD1	CASSQQTGVDYGYTF	TGTGCCAGCAGCCAGCAAACAGGGGTTGACTATGGCTACACCTTC
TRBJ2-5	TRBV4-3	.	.	CASSQGRETQYF	TGCGCCAGCAGCCAAGGGAGGGAGACCCAGTACTTC
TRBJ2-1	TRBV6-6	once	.	CASSYSPDEQFF	TGTGCCAGCAGTTACTCGCCGGATGAGCAGTTCTTC
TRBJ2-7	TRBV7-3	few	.	CASSLLAGPSYEQYF	TGTGCCAGCAGCTTATTGGCGGGACCCTCCTACGAGCAGTACTTC
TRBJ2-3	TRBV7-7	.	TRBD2	CASSMGLAGERDTQYF	TGTGCCAGCAGCATGGGACTAGCGGGAGAGAGAGATACGCAGTATTTT
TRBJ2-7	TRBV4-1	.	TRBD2	CASSQDRGRARSYEQYF	TGCGCCAGCAGCCAAGATCGCGGGAGGGCCCGCTCCTACGAGCAGTACTTC
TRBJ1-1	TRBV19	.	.	CASSIALRADTEAFF	TGTGCCAGTAGTATTGCCTTGCGGGCGGACACTGAAGCTTTCTTT